The 31 T cell receptor beta chains in this list originate from one sample, sequenced in a study of somatic mutations in cytotoxic T cells in rheumatoid arthritis. The table came from immunoSEQ multiplex PCR; TCRdb's copy has only in-frame clones and leaves some out. This sample has some 7,000 clones, with around two thirds found just once. Sequencing input: CD8+ T cells sorted from blood. The receptor source for this set is an adult with rheumatoid arthritis.

The V gene is TRBV7-3, the J gene TRBJ1-5; no clear D gene. V gave up 0 bases and J gave up 6 bases, with 6 bases separating them. The length of the CDR3 is 13 residues. The germline gives CDR1 SGHTA, CDR2 FQGTGA. CDR3 amino acids: CASSLTQSQPQHF. The CDR3 bases are TGTGCCAGCAGCTTAACTCAAAGTCAGCCCCAGCATTTT.

V and J are TRBV7-6 and TRBJ1-3; no definite D call. CDR1 is SGHVS, CDR2 FNYEAQ, per germline. Trimming shortened V by 8 bases and J by 0 bases, and 8 bases separated the two germline ends. The length of the CDR3 is 13 residues. CDR3 residues: CASGRNSGNTIYF. DNA of the CDR3: TGTGCCAGCGGCCGTAACTCTGGAAACACCATATATTTT.

This sequence joins TRBV11-3 and TRBJ2-7; 7 bases match TRBD2. This CDR3 contains 14 residues. V lost 5 bases and J lost 2; bases outside the gene matches: 6. The V gene's germline CDR1 is SGHNT and CDR2 YENEEA. Here the CDR3 DNA reads TGTGCCAGCAGCGCCCACAGCGGGACCTACGAGCAGTACTTC. It yields the protein CASSAHSGTYEQYF. Looking up the rest from reference TRBV11-3 and TRBJ2-7 gives the full variable domain: EAGVVQSPRYKIIEKKQPVAFWCNPISGHNTLYWYLQNLGQGPELLIRYENEEAVDDSQLPKDRFSAERLKGVDSTLKIQPAELGDSAVYLCASSAHSGTYEQYFGPGTRLTVT.

This clone is medium-sized by share. The genes are TRBV4-1 and TRBJ1-6, with D perhaps matching TRBD1 (6 bases). The CDR3 has 15 residues. Looked up from germline, CDR1 is MGHRA and CDR2 is YSYEKL. Trimming left V 3 bases short and J 5 bases short, with 11 bases between. The CDR3 sequence is CASSHQTGNNSPLHF. The CDR3 nucleotides are TGCGCCAGCAGCCACCAAACAGGGAATAATTCACCCCTCCACTTT.

This chain uses TRBV5-1 with TRBJ1-2; D unresolved. The germline V gene encodes CDR1 SGHRS and CDR2 YFSETQ. Trimming took 1 base from V and 2 from J, leaving 3 bases between them. The length of the CDR3 is 12 residues. The CDR3 protein is CASSLTNYGYTF. CDR3 sequence (DNA): TGCGCCAGCAGCTTGACGAACTATGGCTACACCTTC.

The rearrangement links TRBV5-6 to TRBJ1-2; D is undetermined. Germline V gives CDR1 SGHDT, CDR2 YYEEEE. The CDR3 spans 16 residues. V lost 0 bases and J lost 4, with 16 bases in between. The CDR3 spells CASSLAERFLLYGYTF. DNA of the CDR3: TGTGCCAGCAGCTTGGCTGAGAGGTTCCTCCTCTATGGCTACACCTTC.

This clone was counted between two and nine times. This chain connects TRBV28 to TRBJ1-5; D is unclear. Looked up from germline, CDR1 is MDHEN and CDR2 is SYDVKM. V shed 4 bases and J shed 10 bases, with 14 bases lying between them. This CDR3 is built from 13 residues. The CDR3 reads CASSSDYTGPQHF. As DNA, the CDR3 is TGTGCCAGCAGTTCAGATTACACCGGTCCCCAGCATTTT.

The rearrangement uses TRBV27 and TRBJ2-1, with a tentative D call TRBD2 (5 bases). Germline CDR1 is MNHEY and CDR2 is SMNVEV (reference sequence). The CDR3 runs 14 residues. V dropped 2 bases and J dropped 3 bases, with 8 bases sitting between them. The CDR3 nucleotides are TGTGCCAGCAGTTTAGTGGGAGTCTACAATGAGCAGTTCTTC. It specifies CASSLVGVYNEQFF.

This clone was seen only once. The rearrangement joins TRBV6-1 to TRBJ2-1, with 7 bases matching TRBD2. CDR1 is MNHNS and CDR2 is SASEGT in the germline V gene. Trimming took 1 base from V and 7 from J; bases not matched to a gene: 10. The CDR3 totals 16 residues. In DNA, the CDR3 is TGTGCCAGCAGTGAAGGCGGTGGGAGGGTCCGGAATGAGCAGTTCTTC. Protein product: CASSEGGGRVRNEQFF.

J is TRBJ1-1 and V is TRBV29-1; D is unresolved. V lost 2 bases, J lost 0 bases, and 16 bases lay in between. Germline CDR1 reads SQVTM; CDR2 reads ANQGSEA. CDR3 length equals 16 residues. The CDR3 nucleotides are TGCAGCGTTGAAAGCCGCAACAGACGGGTGAACACTGAAGCTTTCTTT. It translates to CSVESRNRRVNTEAFF.

The chain combines TRBV4-2 with TRBJ2-3; 11 nucleotides line up with TRBD2. CDR1 and CDR2 from the germline V gene are LGHNA and YNFKEQ. The length of the CDR3 is 16 residues. J lost 4 bases, V lost 3 bases, and 6 bases had no gene match. This chain's CDR3 is CASSQGVAGGPDTQYF. The CDR3 coding sequence is TGTGCCAGCAGCCAGGGGGTAGCGGGGGGGCCAGATACGCAGTATTTT.

The J gene is TRBJ1-1, the V gene TRBV11-1; a possible D gene is TRBD1 (6 bases). Trimming stripped 4 bases from V and 2 bases from J, with 11 bases between. The V gene's germline CDR1 is SGHAT and CDR2 FQDESV (reference sequence). The CDR3 sequence is 14 residues long. The CDR3, as DNA: TGTGCCAGCAGCTCGGACAGCTTTAACACTGAAGCTTTCTTT. Translation: CASSSDSFNTEAFF.

The chain uses TRBV6-5 and TRBJ2-1; D is tentatively TRBD1 or TRBD2 (5 bases each). V dropped 5 bases and J dropped 6 bases, with 11 bases sitting between them. Germline CDR1 and CDR2: MNHEY and SVGAGI. The CDR3 runs 13 residues. CDR3 region: CASSPGATNEQFF. The CDR3 nucleotides read TGTGCCAGCAGTCCCGGGGCTACCAATGAGCAGTTCTTC.

This clone was detected only a few times. V and J are TRBV11-2 and TRBJ2-4; TRBD1 agrees at 11 bases. There are 15 residues in the CDR3. V was clipped by 0 bases and J by 7 bases; unmatched bases: 2. Per germline, CDR1 SGHAT and CDR2 FQNNGV. The CDR3 is CASSLDGQGANIQYF. CDR3 nucleotide sequence: TGTGCCAGCAGCTTAGACGGACAGGGGGCGAACATTCAGTACTTC.

The J gene is TRBJ2-1, the V gene TRBV5-1, with 8 bases lining up with TRBD2. CDR3 size: 17 residues. The V segment lost 0 bases and the J segment 1 base; nucleotides outside the gene matches: 6. Germline-derived CDR1 and CDR2 are SGHRS and YFSETQ. The chain's CDR3 is CASSLGLAGSSYNEQFF. The CDR3 DNA is TGCGCCAGCAGCTTGGGCCTAGCGGGTAGTTCCTACAATGAGCAGTTCTTC.

The V gene is TRBV27, the J gene TRBJ1-1; D is unclear. Trimming took 8 bases from V and 1 from J, leaving 14 bases between them. CDR3 length equals 14 residues. Germline loops: CDR1 MNHEY, CDR2 SMNVEV (reference sequence). CDR3 sequence (DNA): TGTGCCAGCCTCCCCCAGGAGAGGAACACTGAAGCTTTCTTT. It is translated as CASLPQERNTEAFF.

V is TRBV11-2 and J is TRBJ2-1, with D possibly called TRBD1 or TRBD2 (6 bases each). Germline V gene sequence: CDR1 SGHAT, CDR2 FQNNGV. Between the trimmed V and J ends, which lost 2 bases and 0 bases, there was a span of 17 bases. The CDR3 is 18 residues long. This CDR3 reads CASSLKGRGQSSYNEQFF. For the CDR3, the DNA is TGTGCCAGCAGCTTAAAGGGGCGGGGACAAAGCTCCTACAATGAGCAGTTCTTC.

The rearrangement joins TRBV19 to TRBJ1-6; the D is unclear. Looked up from germline, CDR1 is LNHDA and CDR2 is SQIVND (reference sequence). V was clipped by 8 bases and J by 8 bases, with 16 bases between them. The CDR3 consists of 14 residues. In DNA, the CDR3 is TGTGCCAGTCGAGAAGTCCTGACCGATTCACCCCTCCACTTT. Residues: CASREVLTDSPLHF.

This rearrangement joins TRBV7-6 to TRBJ2-7; 7 nucleotides agree with TRBD1. In germline, CDR1 is SGHVS, CDR2 FNYEAQ. With 4 bases clipped from V and 2 bases from J, the junction kept 8 bases outside the gene matches. The CDR3 is 15 residues long. CDR3 sequence: CASSSLSGTAYEQYF. In DNA, the CDR3 is TGTGCCAGCAGCTCACTTTCAGGGACAGCCTACGAGCAGTACTTC.

J is TRBJ1-5 and V is TRBV7-8; D not certain. CDR3 length equals 14 residues. Trimming cost V 4 bases and J 7 bases, with 14 bases left between them. Germline-derived CDR1 and CDR2 are SGHVS and FQNEAQ. CDR3 sequence (DNA): TGTGCCAGCAGCTCCGGTCCCGTTTGGCAGCCCCAGCATTTT. It is translated as CASSSGPVWQPQHF.

The CDR3 sequence is CASSESGGEETQYF. In DNA, the CDR3 is TGTGCCAGCAGTGAAAGTGGCGGCGAAGAGACCCAGTACTTC. The V and J genes are TRBV25-1 and TRBJ2-5; D gene uncertain. Germline CDR1 and CDR2: MGHDK and SYGVNS. Trimming shortened V by 2 bases and J by 3 bases, and 10 bases separated the two germline ends. The length of the CDR3 is 14 residues.

This clone has just a few counts. The V gene is TRBV4-1, the J gene TRBJ1-5, with 10 bases that match TRBD1. The CDR3 loop spans 17 amino acids. Germline CDR1 and CDR2: MGHRA and YSYEKL. V lost 0 bases and J lost 5; bases outside the gene matches: 7. This chain's CDR3 is CASSQEGGTGDYQPQHF. The CDR3 DNA reads as TGCGCCAGCAGCCAAGAGGGGGGGACAGGGGATTATCAGCCCCAGCATTTT.

The chain has TRBV30 and TRBJ1-1; TRBD1 is a possible D gene (5 bases). This CDR3 has 15 amino acids. V gave up 5 bases and J gave up 8 bases, with 24 bases separating them. Per the germline V gene, CDR1 is GTSNPN and CDR2 is SVGIG (reference sequence). The CDR3 coding sequence is TGTGCCTGGGGGGGTCGAGGGACCCGCCGGGGGGAAGCTTTCTTT. Translating it yields CAWGGRGTRRGEAFF. The variable domain in full, completed from reference TRBV30 and TRBJ1-1, reads SQTIHQWPATLVQPVGSPLSLECTVEGTSNPNLYWYRQAAGRGLQLLFYSVGIGQISSEVPQNLSASRPQDRQFILSSKKLLLSDSGFYLCAWGGRGTRRGEAFFGQGTRLTVV.

The chain recombines TRBV5-1 with TRBJ2-2, with 12 bases lining up with TRBD1. The germline CDR1 and CDR2 sequences are SGHRS and YFSETQ. J lost 2 bases, V lost 4 bases, and 9 bases had no gene match. This CDR3 is 18 amino acids long. CDR3 amino acids: CASSPLGTGGVNTGELFF. CDR3 nucleotide sequence: TGCGCCAGCAGCCCCCTGGGGACAGGGGGCGTTAACACCGGGGAGCTGTTTTTT.

This sequence joins TRBV27 and TRBJ1-2; 7 bases are a match to TRBD1. CDR3 size: 14 residues. V dropped 5 bases and J dropped 7; count of bases not matched to a gene: 10. CDR1 and CDR2 (germline): MNHEY, SMNVEV (reference sequence). The CDR3 sequence is CASSPPTGLGGYTF. Here the CDR3 DNA reads TGTGCCAGCAGTCCACCGACAGGGTTGGGTGGCTACACCTTC.

The chain joins TRBV7-6 to TRBJ1-4; no clear D gene. CDR3 length equals 16 residues. V gave up 1 base and J gave up 0 bases, with 9 bases separating them. Germline loops: CDR1 SGHVS, CDR2 FNYEAQ. The CDR3 region has the DNA TGTGCCAGCAGCTTAGACACGATTGCAACTAATGAAAAACTGTTTTTT. Residues: CASSLDTIATNEKLFF.

The chain carries TRBV27 and TRBJ1-5; D gene uncertain. The CDR3 is 15 amino acids. CDR1 is MNHEY, CDR2 SMNVEV, per germline (reference sequence). Trimming pared 5 bases from V and 5 bases from J, leaving 16 bases between. CDR3 protein: CASSLTWEAYQPQHF. The CDR3 coding sequence is TGTGCCAGCAGTCTCACTTGGGAGGCTTATCAGCCCCAGCATTTT.

This chain uses TRBV2 with TRBJ2-2, with 10 bases identical to TRBD2. Germline V lookup: CDR1 SNHLY, CDR2 FYNNEI. V shed 5 bases, J shed 2 bases, and the junction held 5 bases outside the gene matches. This CDR3 is 16 amino acids long. In DNA form, the CDR3 reads TGTGCCAGCAGTCCAACTAGCGGGACTAACACCGGGGAGCTGTTTTTT. It encodes CASSPTSGTNTGELFF. Supplemented by reference TRBV2 and TRBJ2-2, the full variable domain reads EPEVTQTPSHQVTQMGQEVILRCVPISNHLYFYWYRQILGQKVEFLVSFYNNEISEKSEIFDDQFSVERPDGSNFTLKIRSTKLEDSAMYFCASSPTSGTNTGELFFGEGSRLTVL.

The CDR3 DNA is TGTGCCAGCAGCCAAGTTCAAGGGGGCATAGATACGCAGTATTTT. The encoded protein is CASSQVQGGIDTQYF. This chain uses TRBV4-2 with TRBJ2-3; 7 positions agree with TRBD1. This CDR3 is built from 15 residues. Germline values: CDR1 LGHNA, CDR2 YNFKEQ. V lost 1 base, J lost 5 bases, and 6 bases stayed unmatched.

This sequence joins TRBV4-1 and TRBJ2-7; D is ambiguous. V shed 5 bases and J shed 6 bases, with 11 bases lying between them. The CDR3 totals 12 residues. Germline V lookup: CDR1 MGHRA, CDR2 YSYEKL. CDR3 DNA: TGCGCCAGCAGCTTCCGTCCAGGCGAGCAGTACTTC. It codes for CASSFRPGEQYF.

The count of this clone is one. This rearrangement joins TRBV27 to TRBJ2-7, with TRBD1 matching over 8 bases. Germline loops: CDR1 MNHEY, CDR2 SMNVEV (reference sequence). This CDR3 is built from 15 residues. V gave up 5 bases and J gave up 1 base; unmatched junction bases: 7. The CDR3 DNA is TGTGCCAGCAGTCCAACTCAGGGGGCTTCCTACGAGCAGTACTTC. Encoded protein: CASSPTQGASYEQYF.